The clone carrying this T cell receptor (beta chain) has at least ten counts. The target antigen is unknown. Germline values: CDR1 LGHDT, CDR2 YNNKEL (reference sequence). Trimming took off 2 bases at V and 7 bases at J, with 6 bases between the two ends. This CDR3 contains 12 residues. The entry originates in a study of identical twins. Study-level findings and limits: Recombination models fit unrelated individuals' TCR alpha sharing but underestimated twins'.

A single record per CDR3 protein comes from TCRdb applying MiXCR to the 5' RACE reads. The sample lists 650,000 to 800,000 distinct CDR3 sequences, 8.6% occurring once. Separately, the same data were catalogued under a study of yellow fever vaccine responses in identical twins.

The TCR was taken from a woman between 18 and 30 years old in good health. Material: PBMCs. V is TRBV3-1 and J is TRBJ2-1; D is uncertain. CDR3 loop: CASSQLGNEQFF. As DNA, the CDR3 is TGTGCCAGCAGCCAATTGGGGAATGAGCAGTTCTTC.